This T cell receptor beta chain was sequenced in a study of immune evolution from preneoplasia to lung adenocarcinoma. Produced via immunoSEQ multiplex PCR; TCRdb's table is partial and in-frame only. The profile covers about 4,200 clones, with 79% appearing a single time and under 30% taken by the ten largest. Findings and limits, study-wide: Highest clonality occurred in KRAS-mutant, not EGFR-mutant or double wild-type, nodules. Later-stage lesions seemingly showed higher T cell density and diversity than normal lung.

The CDR3 consists of 13 residues. From germline, CDR1 is SQVTM and CDR2 ANQGSEA. Comments on this clone: Its matching antigen is unknown. A junction end diverges from the germline sequence, so it may reflect a read error.

Each case's diagnosis was confirmed by two pathologists on H&E. Macro-dissection enriched premalignant or tumor cells before nucleic acid extraction. Sequencing used FFPE invasive lung adenocarcinoma tissue. The TCR was taken from a person between 40 and 59 years old with lung adenocarcinoma. Some clones in this sample may be carry-over from other donors' samples. The V gene is TRBV29-1, the J gene TRBJ1-1, with D maybe TRBD1 (5 bases). The CDR3 DNA is TGCAGCGTTGTATGGGCACCGGACACTGAGGCTTTCTTT. Translated: CSVVWAPDTEAFF.